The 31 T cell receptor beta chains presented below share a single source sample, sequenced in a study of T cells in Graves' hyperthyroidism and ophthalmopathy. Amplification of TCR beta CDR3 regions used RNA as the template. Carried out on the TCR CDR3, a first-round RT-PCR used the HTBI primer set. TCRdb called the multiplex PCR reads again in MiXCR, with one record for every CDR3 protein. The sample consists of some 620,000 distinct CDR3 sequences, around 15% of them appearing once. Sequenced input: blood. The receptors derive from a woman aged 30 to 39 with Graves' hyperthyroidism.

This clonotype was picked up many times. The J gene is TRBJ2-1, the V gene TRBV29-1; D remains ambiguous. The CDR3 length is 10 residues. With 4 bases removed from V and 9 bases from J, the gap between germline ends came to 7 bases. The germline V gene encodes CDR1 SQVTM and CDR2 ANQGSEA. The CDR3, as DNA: TGCAGCGTTGTTAGGGTTGAGCAGTTCTTC. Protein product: CSVVRVEQFF.

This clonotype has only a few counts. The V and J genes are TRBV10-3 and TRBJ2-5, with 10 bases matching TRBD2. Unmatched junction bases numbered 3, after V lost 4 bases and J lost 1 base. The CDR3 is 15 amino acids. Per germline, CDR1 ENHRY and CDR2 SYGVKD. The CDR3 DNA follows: TGTGCCATCAGTGCTAGCGGGAGAGTCCAAGAGACCCAGTACTTC. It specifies CAISASGRVQETQYF.

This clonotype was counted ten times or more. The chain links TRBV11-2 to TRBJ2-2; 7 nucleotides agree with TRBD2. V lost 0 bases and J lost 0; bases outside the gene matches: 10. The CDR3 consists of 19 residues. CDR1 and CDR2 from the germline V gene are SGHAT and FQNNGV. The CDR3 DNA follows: TGTGCCAGCAGCTTAGATCAAGTGCGGGACTACTCGAACACCGGGGAGCTGTTTTTT. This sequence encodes CASSLDQVRDYSNTGELFF.

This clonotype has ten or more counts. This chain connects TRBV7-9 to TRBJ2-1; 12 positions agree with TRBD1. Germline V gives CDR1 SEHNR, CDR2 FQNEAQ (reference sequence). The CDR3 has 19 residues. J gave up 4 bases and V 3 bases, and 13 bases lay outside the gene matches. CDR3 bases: TGTGCCAGCAGCTTCACGTCCCGGGACAGGGGGCGGGTATACAATGAGCAGTTCTTC. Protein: CASSFTSRDRGRVYNEQFF.

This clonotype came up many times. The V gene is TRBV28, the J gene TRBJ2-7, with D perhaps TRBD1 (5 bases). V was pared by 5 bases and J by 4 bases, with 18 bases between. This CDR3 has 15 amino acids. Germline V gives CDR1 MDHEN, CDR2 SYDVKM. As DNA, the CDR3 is TGTGCCAGCAGTCCCGACAGCGTTGGGGAATACGAGCAGTACTTC. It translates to CASSPDSVGEYEQYF.

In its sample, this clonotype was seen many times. The CDR3 DNA follows: TGCGCCAGCAGCCGCGGTGATACAGGGGCTCAGCCCCAGCATTTT. Translation gives CASSRGDTGAQPQHF. This chain links TRBV4-1 with TRBJ1-5; 7 nucleotides match TRBD1. Losses at the gene ends were 4 bases for V and 6 bases for J; bases not matched to a gene: 9. The CDR3 totals 15 residues. Germline V gene data show CDR1 as MGHRA and CDR2 as YSYEKL.

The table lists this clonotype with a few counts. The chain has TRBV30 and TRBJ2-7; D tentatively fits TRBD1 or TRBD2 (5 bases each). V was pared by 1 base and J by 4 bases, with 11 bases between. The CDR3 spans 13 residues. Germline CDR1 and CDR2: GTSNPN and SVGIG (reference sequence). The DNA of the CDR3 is TGTGCCTGGAGTGAGGTGGGACCTTACGAGCAGTACTTC. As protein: CAWSEVGPYEQYF.

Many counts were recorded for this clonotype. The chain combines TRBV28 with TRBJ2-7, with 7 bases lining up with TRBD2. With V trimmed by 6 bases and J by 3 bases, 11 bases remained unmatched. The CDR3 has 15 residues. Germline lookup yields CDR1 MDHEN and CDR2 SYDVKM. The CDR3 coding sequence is TGTGCCAGCAGCCCTTTTCTAGCGGCTCTCTACGAGCAGTACTTC. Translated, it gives CASSPFLAALYEQYF.

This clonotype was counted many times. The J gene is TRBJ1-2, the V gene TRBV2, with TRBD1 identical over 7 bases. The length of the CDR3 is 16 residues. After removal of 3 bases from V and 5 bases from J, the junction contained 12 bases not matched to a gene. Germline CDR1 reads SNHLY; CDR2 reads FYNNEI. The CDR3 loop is CASSETDRLTSYGYTF. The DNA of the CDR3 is TGTGCCAGCAGTGAGACGGACAGGCTAACTAGTTATGGCTACACCTTC.

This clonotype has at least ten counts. CDR3 in amino acids: CASSTGTSGAGADEQFF. The CDR3 DNA sequence: TGTGCCAGCAGTACGGGGACTAGCGGGGCCGGAGCGGATGAGCAGTTCTTC. The V and J genes are TRBV12-3 or TRBV12-4 and TRBJ2-1; the match to TRBD2 covers 13 bases. V lost 5 bases to trimming and J lost 8 bases; unmatched junction nucleotides: 12. The length of the CDR3 is 17 residues.

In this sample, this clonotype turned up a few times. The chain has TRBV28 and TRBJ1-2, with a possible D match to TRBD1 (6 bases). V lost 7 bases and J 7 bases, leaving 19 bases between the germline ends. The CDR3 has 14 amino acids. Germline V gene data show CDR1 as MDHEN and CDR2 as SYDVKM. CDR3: CASTGARGALGYTF. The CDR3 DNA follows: TGTGCCAGCACGGGGGCCCGGGGGGCGCTTGGCTACACCTTC.

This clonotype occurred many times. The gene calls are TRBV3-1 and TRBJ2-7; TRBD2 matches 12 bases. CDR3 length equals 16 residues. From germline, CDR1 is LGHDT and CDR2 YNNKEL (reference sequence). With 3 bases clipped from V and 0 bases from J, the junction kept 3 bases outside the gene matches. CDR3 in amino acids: CASSHRLAGVSYEQYF. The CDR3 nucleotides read TGTGCCAGCAGCCACCGACTAGCGGGGGTCTCCTACGAGCAGTACTTC.

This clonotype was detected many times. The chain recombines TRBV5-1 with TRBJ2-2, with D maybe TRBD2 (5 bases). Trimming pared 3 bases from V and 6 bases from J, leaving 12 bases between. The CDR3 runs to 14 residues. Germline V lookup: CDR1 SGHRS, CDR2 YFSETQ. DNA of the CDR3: TGCGCCAGCAGCTCGGAGGCCCCACCCGGGGAGCTGTTTTTT. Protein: CASSSEAPPGELFF.

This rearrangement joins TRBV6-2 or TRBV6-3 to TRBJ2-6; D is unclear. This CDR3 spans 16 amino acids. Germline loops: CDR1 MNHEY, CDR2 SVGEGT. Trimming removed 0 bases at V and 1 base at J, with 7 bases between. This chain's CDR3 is CASSYSIDSGANVLTF. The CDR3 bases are TGTGCCAGCAGTTACTCGATCGATTCTGGGGCCAACGTCCTGACTTTC.

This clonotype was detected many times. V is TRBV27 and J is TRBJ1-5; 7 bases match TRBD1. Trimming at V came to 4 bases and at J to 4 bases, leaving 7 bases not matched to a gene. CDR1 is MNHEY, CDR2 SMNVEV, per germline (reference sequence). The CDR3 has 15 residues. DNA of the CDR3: TGTGCCAGCAGTTCGGGGCCAGGGGGTAATCAGCCCCAGCATTTT. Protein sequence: CASSSGPGGNQPQHF.

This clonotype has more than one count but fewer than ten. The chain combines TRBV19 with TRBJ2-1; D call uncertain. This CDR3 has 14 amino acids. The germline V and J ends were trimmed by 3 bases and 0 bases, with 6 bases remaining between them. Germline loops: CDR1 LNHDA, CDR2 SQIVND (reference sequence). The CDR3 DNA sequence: TGTGCCAGTAGTATTTCCTACTCCTACAATGAGCAGTTCTTC. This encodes CASSISYSYNEQFF. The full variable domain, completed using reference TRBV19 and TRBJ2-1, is DGGITQSPKYLFRKEGQNVTLSCEQNLNHDAMYWYRQDPGQGLRLIYYSQIVNDFQKGDIAEGYSVSREKKESFPLTVTSAQKNPTAFYLCASSISYSYNEQFFGPGTRLTVL.

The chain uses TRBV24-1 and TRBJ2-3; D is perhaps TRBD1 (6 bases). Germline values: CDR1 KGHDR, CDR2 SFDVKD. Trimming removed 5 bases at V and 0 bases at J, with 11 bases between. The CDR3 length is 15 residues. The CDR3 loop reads CATSGTDRSTDTQYF. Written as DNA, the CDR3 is TGTGCCACCAGTGGTACGGACAGAAGCACAGATACGCAGTATTTT.

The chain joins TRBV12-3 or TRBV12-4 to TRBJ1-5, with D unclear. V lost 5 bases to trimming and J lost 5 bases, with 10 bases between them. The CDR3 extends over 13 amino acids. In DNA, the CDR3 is TGTGCCAGCAGTCCAGACTGGGATCAGCCCCAGCATTTT. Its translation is CASSPDWDQPQHF.

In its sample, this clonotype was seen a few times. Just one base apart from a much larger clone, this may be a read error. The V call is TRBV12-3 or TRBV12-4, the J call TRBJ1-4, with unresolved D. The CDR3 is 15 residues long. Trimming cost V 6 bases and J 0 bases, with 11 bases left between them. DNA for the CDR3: TGTGCCAGCAGATCGACAAGCGCAACTAATGAAAAACTGTTTTTT. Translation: CASRSTSATNEKLFF.

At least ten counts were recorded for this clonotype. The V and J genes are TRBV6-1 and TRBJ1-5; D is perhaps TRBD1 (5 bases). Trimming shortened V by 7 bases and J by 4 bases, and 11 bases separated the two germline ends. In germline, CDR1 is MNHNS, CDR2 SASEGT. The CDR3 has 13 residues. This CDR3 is CASTWGTNQPQHF. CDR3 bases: TGTGCCAGCACCTGGGGGACGAATCAGCCCCAGCATTTT.

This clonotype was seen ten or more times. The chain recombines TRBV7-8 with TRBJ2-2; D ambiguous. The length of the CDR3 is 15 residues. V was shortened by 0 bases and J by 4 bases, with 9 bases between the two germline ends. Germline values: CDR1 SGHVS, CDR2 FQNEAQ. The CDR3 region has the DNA TGTGCCAGCAGCTTAGCGATGGTATCCACCGGGGAGCTGTTTTTT. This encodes CASSLAMVSTGELFF.

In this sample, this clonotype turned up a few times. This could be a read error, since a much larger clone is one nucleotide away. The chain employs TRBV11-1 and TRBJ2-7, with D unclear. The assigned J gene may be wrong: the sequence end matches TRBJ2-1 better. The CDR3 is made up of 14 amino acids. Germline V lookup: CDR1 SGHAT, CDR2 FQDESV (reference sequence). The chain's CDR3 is CASSLLSASYEQFF. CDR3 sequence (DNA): TGTGCCAGCAGCTTACTATCTGCCTCCTACGAGCAGTTCTTC.

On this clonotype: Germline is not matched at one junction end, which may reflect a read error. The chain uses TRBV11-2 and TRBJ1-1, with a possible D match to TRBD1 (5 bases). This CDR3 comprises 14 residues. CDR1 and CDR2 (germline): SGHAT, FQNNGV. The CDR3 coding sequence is TGCGCCAGCAGCCAAGTCGATGTTGGTACAGGAGCTTTCTTT. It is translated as CASSQVDVGTGAFF.

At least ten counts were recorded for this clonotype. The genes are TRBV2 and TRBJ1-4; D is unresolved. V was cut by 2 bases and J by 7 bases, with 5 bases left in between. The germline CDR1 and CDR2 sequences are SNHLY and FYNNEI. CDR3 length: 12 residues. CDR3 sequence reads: CASSENSEKLFF. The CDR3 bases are TGTGCCAGCAGTGAAAACAGTGAAAAACTGTTTTTT.

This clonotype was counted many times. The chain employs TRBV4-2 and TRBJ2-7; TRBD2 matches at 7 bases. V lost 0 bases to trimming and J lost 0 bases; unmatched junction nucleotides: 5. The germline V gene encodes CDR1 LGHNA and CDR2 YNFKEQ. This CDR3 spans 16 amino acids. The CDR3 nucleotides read TGTGCCAGCAGCCAAGATGCAGCGGGGACCTCCTACGAGCAGTACTTC. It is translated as CASSQDAAGTSYEQYF.

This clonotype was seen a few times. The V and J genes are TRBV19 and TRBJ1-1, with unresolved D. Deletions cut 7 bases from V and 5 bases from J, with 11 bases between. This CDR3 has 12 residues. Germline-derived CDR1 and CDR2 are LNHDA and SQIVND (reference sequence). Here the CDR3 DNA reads TGTGCCAGTACCAAAGACAAAACTGAAGCTTTCTTT. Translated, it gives CASTKDKTEAFF. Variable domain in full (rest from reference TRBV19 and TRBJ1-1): DGGITQSPKYLFRKEGQNVTLSCEQNLNHDAMYWYRQDPGQGLRLIYYSQIVNDFQKGDIAEGYSVSREKKESFPLTVTSAQKNPTAFYLCASTKDKTEAFFGQGTRLTVV.

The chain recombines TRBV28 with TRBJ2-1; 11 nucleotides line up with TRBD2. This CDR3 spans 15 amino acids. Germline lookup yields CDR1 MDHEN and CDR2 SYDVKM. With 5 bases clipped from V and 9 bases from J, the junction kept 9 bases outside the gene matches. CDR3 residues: CASSEELAGDSEQFF. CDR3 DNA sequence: TGTGCCAGCAGTGAAGAACTAGCGGGAGATAGTGAGCAGTTCTTC.

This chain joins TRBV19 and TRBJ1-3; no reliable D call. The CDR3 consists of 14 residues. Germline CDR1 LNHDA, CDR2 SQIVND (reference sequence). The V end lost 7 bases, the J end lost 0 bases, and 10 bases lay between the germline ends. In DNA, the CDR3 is TGTGCCAGTACCGCTCGGGACTCTGGAAACACCATATATTTT. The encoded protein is CASTARDSGNTIYF.

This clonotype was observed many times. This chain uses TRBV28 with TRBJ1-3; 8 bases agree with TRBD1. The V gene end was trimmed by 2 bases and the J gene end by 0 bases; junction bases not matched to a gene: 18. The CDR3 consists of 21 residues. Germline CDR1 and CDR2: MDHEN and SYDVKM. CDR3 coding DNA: TGTGCCAGCAGTTTAGTACCCTTAATTTGGGACAGGAAAGACTCTGGAAACACCATATATTTT. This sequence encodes CASSLVPLIWDRKDSGNTIYF.

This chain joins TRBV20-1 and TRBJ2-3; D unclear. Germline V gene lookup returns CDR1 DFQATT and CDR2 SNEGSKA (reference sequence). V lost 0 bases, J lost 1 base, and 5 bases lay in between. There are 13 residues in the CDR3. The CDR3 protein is CSARDARTDTQYF. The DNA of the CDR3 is TGCAGTGCTAGAGATGCTCGCACAGATACGCAGTATTTT.

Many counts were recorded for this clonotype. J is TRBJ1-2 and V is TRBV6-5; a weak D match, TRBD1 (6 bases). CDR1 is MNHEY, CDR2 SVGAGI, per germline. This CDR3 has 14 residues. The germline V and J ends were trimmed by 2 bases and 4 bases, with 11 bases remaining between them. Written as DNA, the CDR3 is TGTGCCAGCAGTTACCAGGGGCGCGGCTATGGCTACACCTTC. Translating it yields CASSYQGRGYGYTF.